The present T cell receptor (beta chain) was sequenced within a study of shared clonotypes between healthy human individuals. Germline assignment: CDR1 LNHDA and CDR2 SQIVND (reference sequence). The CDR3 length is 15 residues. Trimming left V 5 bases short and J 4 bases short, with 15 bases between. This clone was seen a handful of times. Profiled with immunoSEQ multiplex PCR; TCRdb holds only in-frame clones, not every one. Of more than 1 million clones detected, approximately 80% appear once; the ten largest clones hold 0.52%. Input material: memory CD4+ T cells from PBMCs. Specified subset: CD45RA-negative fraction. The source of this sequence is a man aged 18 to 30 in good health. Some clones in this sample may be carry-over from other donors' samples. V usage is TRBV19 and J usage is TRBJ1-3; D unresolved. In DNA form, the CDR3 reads TGTGCCAGTAGTCCCCGAGGACTGGGAGGAAACACCATATATTTT. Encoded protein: CASSPRGLGGNTIYF. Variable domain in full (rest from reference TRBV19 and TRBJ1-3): DGGITQSPKYLFRKEGQNVTLSCEQNLNHDAMYWYRQDPGQGLRLIYYSQIVNDFQKGDIAEGYSVSREKKESFPLTVTSAQKNPTAFYLCASSPRGLGGNTIYFGEGSWLTVV.